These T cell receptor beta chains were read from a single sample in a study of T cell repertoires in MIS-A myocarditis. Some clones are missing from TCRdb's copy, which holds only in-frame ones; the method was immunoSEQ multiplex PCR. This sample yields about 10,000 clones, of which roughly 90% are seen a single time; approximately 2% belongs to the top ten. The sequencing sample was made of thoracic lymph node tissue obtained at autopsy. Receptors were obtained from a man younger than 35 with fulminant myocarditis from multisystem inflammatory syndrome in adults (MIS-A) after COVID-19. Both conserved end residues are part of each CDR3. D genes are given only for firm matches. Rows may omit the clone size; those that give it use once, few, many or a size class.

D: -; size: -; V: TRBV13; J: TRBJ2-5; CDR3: CASSLGAPTGEETQYF; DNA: TGTGCCAGCAGCTTAGGAGCACCAACTGGAGAAGAGACCCAGTACTTC
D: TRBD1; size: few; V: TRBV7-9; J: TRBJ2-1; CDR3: CASRTGGNEQFF; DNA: TGTGCCAGCAGGACAGGGGGCAATGAGCAGTTCTTC
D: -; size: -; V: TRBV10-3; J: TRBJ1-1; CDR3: CAIAETEEAFF; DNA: TGTGCCATCGCGGAGACGGAAGAAGCTTTCTTT
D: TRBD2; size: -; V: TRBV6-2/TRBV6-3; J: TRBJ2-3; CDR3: CASSTRGRGAYADTQYF; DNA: TGTGCCAGCAGTACCCGCGGGCGGGGGGCCTATGCAGATACGCAGTATTTT
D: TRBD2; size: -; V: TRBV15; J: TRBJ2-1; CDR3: CATSRSQTSGRVRVGEQFF; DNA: TGTGCCACCAGCAGATCTCAGACTAGCGGGAGAGTTAGGGTTGGTGAGCAGTTCTTC
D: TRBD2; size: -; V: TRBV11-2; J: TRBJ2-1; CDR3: CASSPLALAYNEQFF; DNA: TGTGCCAGCAGCCCACTAGCGCTTGCCTACAATGAGCAGTTCTTC
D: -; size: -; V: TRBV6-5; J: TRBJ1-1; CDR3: CASSYFGMALNTEAFF; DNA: TGTGCCAGCAGTTACTTTGGGATGGCCCTGAACACTGAAGCTTTCTTT
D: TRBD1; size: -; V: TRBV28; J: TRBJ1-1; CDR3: CAHQGQLNTEAFF; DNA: TGTGCCCACCAGGGACAGCTGAACACTGAAGCTTTCTTT
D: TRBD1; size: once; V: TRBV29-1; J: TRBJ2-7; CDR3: CSARQGPYEQYF; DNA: TGCAGCGCCCGACAGGGTCCCTACGAGCAGTACTTC
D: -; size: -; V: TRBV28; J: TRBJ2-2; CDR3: CASSSIMASVNTGELFF; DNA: TGTGCCAGCAGTTCGATTATGGCTAGCGTAAACACCGGGGAGCTGTTTTTT
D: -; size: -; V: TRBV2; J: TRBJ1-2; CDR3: CASREQAGYGYTF; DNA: TGTGCCAGTAGGGAGCAGGCGGGTTATGGCTACACCTTC
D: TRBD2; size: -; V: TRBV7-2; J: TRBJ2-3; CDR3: CASSLAWLAGALTDTQYF; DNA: TGTGCCAGCAGCTTAGCTTGGCTAGCGGGGGCCCTCACAGATACGCAGTATTTT
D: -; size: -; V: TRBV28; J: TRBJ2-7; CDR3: CASSLDQAGYEQYF; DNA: TGTGCCAGCAGTTTAGATCAGGCAGGCTACGAGCAGTACTTC
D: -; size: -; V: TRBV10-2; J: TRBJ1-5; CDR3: CASSERQGLQPQHF; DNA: TGCGCCAGCAGTGAGAGGCAGGGCTTACAGCCCCAGCATTTT
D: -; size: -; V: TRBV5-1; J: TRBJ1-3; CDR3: CASSPEWGAGNTIYF; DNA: TGCGCCAGCAGCCCGGAATGGGGCGCCGGAAACACCATATATTTT
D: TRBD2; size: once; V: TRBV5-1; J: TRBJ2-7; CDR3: CASGEGRYEQYF; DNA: TGCGCCAGCGGGGAGGGGCGGTACGAGCAGTACTTC
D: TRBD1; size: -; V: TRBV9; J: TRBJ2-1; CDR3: CASSGDRKRDYNEQFF; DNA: TGTGCCAGCAGCGGGGACAGGAAAAGGGACTACAATGAGCAGTTCTTC
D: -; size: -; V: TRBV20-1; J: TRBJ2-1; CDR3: CSARRADEQFF; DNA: TGCAGTGCTAGAAGGGCTGATGAGCAGTTCTTC
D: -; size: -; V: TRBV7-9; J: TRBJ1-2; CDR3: CASSPGVDSVGYTF; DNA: TGTGCCAGCAGCCCCGGAGTTGACTCAGTAGGCTACACCTTC
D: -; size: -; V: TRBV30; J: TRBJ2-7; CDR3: CAWTVGSYEQYF; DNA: TGTGCCTGGACAGTTGGATCTTACGAGCAGTACTTC
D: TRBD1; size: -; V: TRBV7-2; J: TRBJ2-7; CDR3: CASSLLGQVTEQYF; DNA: TGTGCCAGCAGCTTATTGGGACAGGTAACCGAGCAGTACTTC
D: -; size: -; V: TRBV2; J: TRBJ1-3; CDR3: CASMRVLGGDTIYF; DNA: TGTGCCAGCATGAGAGTATTAGGTGGTGACACCATATATTTT
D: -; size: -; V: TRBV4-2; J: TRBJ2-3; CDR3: CASSQVSDGGRGDTQYF; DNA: TGTGCCAGCAGCCAAGTATCGGACGGAGGGCGGGGAGATACGCAGTATTTT
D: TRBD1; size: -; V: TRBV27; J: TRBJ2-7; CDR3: CATAGQGSAYEQYF; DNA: TGTGCCACCGCGGGACAGGGTAGCGCCTACGAGCAGTACTTC
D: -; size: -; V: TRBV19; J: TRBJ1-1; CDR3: CASGLRTEAFF; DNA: TGTGCCAGTGGTTTGAGGACTGAAGCTTTCTTT
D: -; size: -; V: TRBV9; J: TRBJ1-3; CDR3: CASSSRDSTDTIYF; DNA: TGTGCCAGCAGCTCCCGGGACTCAACGGACACCATATATTTT
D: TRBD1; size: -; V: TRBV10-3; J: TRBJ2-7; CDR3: CATGQGSYEQYF; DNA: TGTGCCACCGGACAGGGAAGCTACGAGCAGTACTTC
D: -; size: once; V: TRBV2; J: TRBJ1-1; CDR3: CASSVQGSTEAFF; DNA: TGTGCCAGCAGTGTGCAGGGGTCAACTGAAGCTTTCTTT
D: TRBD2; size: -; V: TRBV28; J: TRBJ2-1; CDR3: CASTTGPAGGPEDQFF; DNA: TGTGCCAGCACTACGGGGCCAGCGGGAGGTCCGGAGGATCAGTTCTTC
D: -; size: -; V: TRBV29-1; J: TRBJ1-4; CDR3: CGGTVARGANEKLFF; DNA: TGCGGAGGGACGGTAGCACGGGGGGCTAATGAAAAACTGTTTTTT
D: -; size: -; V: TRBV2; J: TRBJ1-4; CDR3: CASTRQYNEKLFF; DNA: TGTGCCAGCACCCGACAGTATAATGAAAAACTGTTTTTT
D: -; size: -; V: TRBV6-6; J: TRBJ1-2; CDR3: CASSQVAGPYGYTF; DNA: TGTGCCAGCAGCCAAGTGGCAGGACCCTATGGCTACACCTTC
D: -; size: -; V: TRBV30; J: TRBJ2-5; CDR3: CAWSRWRETQYF; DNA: TGTGCCTGGAGTAGATGGCGGGAGACCCAGTACTTC
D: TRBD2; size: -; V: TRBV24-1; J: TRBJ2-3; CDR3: CATSDLRLGTSGRSHPTDTQYF; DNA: TGTGCCACCAGTGATTTGCGATTGGGGACTAGCGGGAGGTCCCACCCCACAGATACGCAGTATTTT
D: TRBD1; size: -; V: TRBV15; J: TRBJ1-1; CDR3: CATSKTTGGYTEAFF; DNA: TGTGCCACCAGCAAGACGACAGGGGGCTACACTGAAGCTTTCTTT
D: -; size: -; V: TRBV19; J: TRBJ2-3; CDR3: CASRQASTDTQYF; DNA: TGTGCCAGTAGACAGGCTAGCACAGATACGCAGTATTTT
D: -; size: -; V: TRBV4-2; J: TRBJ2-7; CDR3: CASSQGTSGYYEQYF; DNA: TGTGCCAGCAGCCAAGGGACGTCGGGTTACTACGAGCAGTACTTC
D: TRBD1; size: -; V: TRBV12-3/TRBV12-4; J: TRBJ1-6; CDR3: CASSRQGSSPLHF; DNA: TGTGCCAGCAGTAGACAGGGAAGTTCACCCCTCCACTTT
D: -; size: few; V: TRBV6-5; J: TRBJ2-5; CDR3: CAVTEGSGGETQYF; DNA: TGTGCCGTCACCGAGGGGTCCGGAGGAGAGACCCAGTACTTC
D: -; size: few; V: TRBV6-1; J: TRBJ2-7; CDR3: CASSEQGYEQYF; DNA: TGTGCCAGCAGTGAACAGGGCTACGAGCAGTACTTC
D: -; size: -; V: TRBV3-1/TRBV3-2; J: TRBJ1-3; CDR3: CASSQDNSGNTIYF; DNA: TGTGCCAGCAGCCAAGATAACTCCGGAAACACCATATATTTT
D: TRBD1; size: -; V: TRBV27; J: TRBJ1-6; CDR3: CASSFDRGNSPLHF; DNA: TGTGCCAGCAGCTTTGACAGGGGTAATTCACCCCTCCACTTT
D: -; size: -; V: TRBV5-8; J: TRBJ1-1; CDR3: CASSLRRVLNTEAFF; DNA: TGTGCCAGCAGCCTACGGAGAGTTTTGAACACTGAAGCTTTCTTT
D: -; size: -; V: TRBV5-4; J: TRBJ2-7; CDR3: CASSPLRGYSNEQYF; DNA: TGTGCCAGCAGCCCCTTACGGGGGTACAGCAACGAGCAGTACTTC
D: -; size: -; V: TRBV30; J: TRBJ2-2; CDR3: CAWSGRGEAGELFF; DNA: TGTGCCTGGAGCGGAAGGGGAGAGGCCGGGGAGCTGTTTTTT
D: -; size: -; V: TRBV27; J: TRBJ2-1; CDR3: CASSGPGNRDEQFF; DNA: TGTGCCAGCAGTGGTCCAGGGAATAGGGATGAGCAGTTCTTC
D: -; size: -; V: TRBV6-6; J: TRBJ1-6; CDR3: CASGVLSPLHF; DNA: TGTGCCAGCGGCGTACTTTCACCCCTCCACTTT
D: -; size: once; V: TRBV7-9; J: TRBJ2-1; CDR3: CASSPHGPDRTYNEQFF; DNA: TGTGCCAGCAGCCCTCACGGCCCCGACAGGACTTACAATGAGCAGTTCTTC
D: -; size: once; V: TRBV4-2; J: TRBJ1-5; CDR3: CASSQDWGAQHF; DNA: TGTGCCAGCAGCCAAGATTGGGGGGCCCAGCATTTT
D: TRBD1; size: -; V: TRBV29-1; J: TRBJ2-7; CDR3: CSVVITGQGPYEQYF; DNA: TGCAGCGTTGTGATCACGGGACAGGGTCCCTACGAGCAGTACTTC
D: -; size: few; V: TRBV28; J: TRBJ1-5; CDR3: CASSSRAQGRQPQHF; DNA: TGTGCCAGCAGTAGCCGGGCCCAGGGACGTCAGCCCCAGCATTTT
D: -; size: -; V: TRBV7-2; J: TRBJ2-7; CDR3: CASSHQLAGNVPHEQYF; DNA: TGTGCCAGCAGCCATCAATTAGCAGGGAATGTCCCCCACGAGCAGTACTTC
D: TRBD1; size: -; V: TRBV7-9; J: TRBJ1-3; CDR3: CASSLNYGDSGNTIYF; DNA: TGTGCCAGCAGCTTAAATTATGGGGACAGTGGAAACACCATATATTTT
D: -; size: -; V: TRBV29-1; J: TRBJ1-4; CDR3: CSVEGSEKLFF; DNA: TGCAGCGTTGAGGGCAGTGAAAAACTGTTTTTT
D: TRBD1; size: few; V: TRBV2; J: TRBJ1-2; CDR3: CASTTGVGYTF; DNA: TGTGCCAGCACGACAGGGGTCGGCTACACCTTC
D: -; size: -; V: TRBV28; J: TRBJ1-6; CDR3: CASTPRQYNSPLHF; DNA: TGTGCCAGCACCCCGCGACAGTATAATTCACCCCTCCACTTT
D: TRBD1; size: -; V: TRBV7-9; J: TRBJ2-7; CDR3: CASSSFRDSPYEQYF; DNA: TGTGCCAGCAGCTCCTTCCGGGACAGTCCCTACGAGCAGTACTTC